The entry below describes one T cell receptor (beta chain). Its antigen specificity is not known. Base qualities are not recorded, but no much larger clone differs from it by a single base. Library preparation used the immunoSEQ multiplex PCR assay. TCR beta CDR3 sequencing was performed on DNA from the cultured, isolated CD4+ T cells. The paper's processing steps were these. The analysis removed non-productive TCR sequences, trimmed reads to the CDR3 region, and retained only CDR3s that were 7 or more amino acids long. Antigen-specific clonotypes were identified with the MANAFEST web app by comparing expansion in peptide wells against reference cultures. For clones to be considered positive, expansion at FDR<0.05 versus reference and all other wells, an odds ratio above 5, and a frequency above 0.1% in two replicate wells were required. Cross-reactive clonotypes were defined as significantly expanded in SARS-CoV-2 spike wells and in at least one common cold coronavirus spike condition. Using the stringdist R package, CDR3 similarity was measured by Levenshtein distance, and unrooted trees were constructed with ape in R 3.6.1. Entries here come from immuneACCESS through TCRdb and include only in-frame sequences with V and J called. Some clones fail to appear in such tables; in the studies checked, an unresolved V gene covers under half of the shortfall, and the cause of the remainder is unknown. V and J calls and clone size are copied from that table; D and trimming were computed from the DNA. In this sample the table shows approximately 54,000 clones, 80% of which occur a single time. 2% to 3% of the sample is held by the ten biggest clonotypes.

This entry belongs to a study of vaccination effects on CD4 cells after COVID-19 (dated 2022 in TCRdb). With respect to the entire study: Each participant received two doses of an mRNA SARS-CoV-2 vaccine, either BNT162b2 or mRNA-1273. In both COVID-19 convalescent patients and infection-naive vaccine recipients, the study compared SARS-CoV-2 spike-specific CD4+ TCR repertoires from before mRNA vaccination with those from after it. The full study included 10 COVID-19 convalescent patients and a few SARS-CoV-2-naive healthy vaccine recipients. Cultures from other donors in the study were sequenced using the Oncomine TCR Beta short-read assay on an Illumina iSeq 100.

Overall results and qualifications from the work: The study was limited by a small number of convalescent patients and lacked early post-infection timepoints. Among healthy vaccine recipients, nearly all vaccine-induced clones were SARS-CoV-2 mono-reactive, and only 1 of 255 was cross-reactive with common cold coronaviruses. Clones induced by infection and clones induced by vaccination both contracted markedly at late timepoints after vaccination, which fits with T cell responses waning over time.

In the ViraFEST assay, PBMC were stimulated with viral peptide pools, and TCR sequencing was then used to find antigen-specific CD4+ T cell clonotypes based on their expansion. After approximately eleven days of culture, CD4+ T cells were isolated with the EasySep CD4+ T cell isolation kit. Healthy vaccine recipients had no prior SARS-CoV-2 infection, confirmed by negative nucleocapsid antibodies before and after vaccination. Roughly 1.9 million PBMC per well were cultured with around 9.8 ug/ml peptides in IMDM containing approximately 4.7% human AB serum, approximately 9.1 IU/ml IL-2 and gentamicin. On days 3 and 7, half of the culture medium was replaced with fresh IL-2-containing medium. Unless noted otherwise, every peptide stimulation condition was grown in triplicate wells. PBMC were separated from whole blood using Ficoll-Paque Plus gradient centrifugation and were then either cryopreserved at -140C or used fresh. The overlapping peptide pools covered the spike proteins of SARS-CoV-2 and of the common cold coronaviruses HCoV-NL63, HCoV-OC43 and HCoV-229E. Genomic DNA was extracted from cultured CD4+ T cells with the QIAamp micro DNA kit.

V is pared back by 5 bases and J by 5 bases, with 6 bases lying between the germline termini. From a lookup of the germline V gene (reference sequence), CDR1 and CDR2 are LGHDT and YNNKEL. The CDR3 runs 11 residues from the cysteine to the phenylalanine. The kept DNA is CDR3 alone, 33 bases in frame from the first base. The sequence joins TRBV3-1 (or the pseudogene TRBV3-2) to TRBJ2-5, with the identity of the D gene unclear. This sample comprised CD4+ T cells from PBMCs cultured with HCoV-229E spike peptides, obtained before COVID-19 vaccination. This sample's cell subset or site label indicates: HCoV-229E spike overlapping peptide pool stimulation. The receptor was isolated from a human donor who received a COVID-19 vaccine. The CDR3 reads as follows: CASSEYETQYF. In nucleotide form, the sequence is TGTGCCAGCAGCGAATATGAGACCCAGTACTTC.